This section outlines one TCR beta chain sequence together with its context. Antigen specificity is unknown. This entry comes from a study of Tregs in tolerant kidney transplant recipients. Study-wide context: Recipients received nonmyeloablative bone marrow transplants from related graft donors, with transient mixed chimerism. Notes on the study in general: Nucleotide sequences could not be compared across some patients' samples due to primer changes.

Germline V gene sequence: CDR1 SGHTA, CDR2 FQGNSA. This CDR3 region has 17 residues. V dropped 0 bases and J dropped 2; count of bases not matched to a gene: 7. The protocol was immunoSEQ multiplex PCR, while the TCRdb copy is restricted to in-frame clones and leaves out a portion. The sample yields about 83,000 clones, 95% to 98% seen once. Sample: CD4+ T cells from blood, taken before the transplant. This clonotype was sampled from a human donor who received a combined kidney and bone marrow transplant. J is TRBJ2-3 and V is TRBV7-2; 8 nucleotides match TRBD2. Here the CDR3 DNA reads TGTGCCAGCAGCTTAGCAGGGAGCGGGGGTCCCACAGATACGCAGTATTTT. It encodes CASSLAGSGGPTDTQYF.